These 31 T cell receptor beta chains were sequenced from one sample in a study of cytomegalovirus exposure and HLA in healthy donors. PCR involved 60 Vbeta and 13 Jbeta primers. Data came from immunoSEQ multiplex PCR; TCRdb stores just in-frame clones and leaves some out. The sample has about 150,000 clones, 70% to 80% seen once. The sequencing input was PBMCs. The receptors shown here come from a man in his thirties or forties in good health and CMV-seronegative.

The chain couples TRBV6-5 to TRBJ2-2; 9 bases are shared with TRBD1. The V and J ends lost 2 bases and 1 base, in that order; junction bases with no gene match: 2. Germline loops: CDR1 MNHEY, CDR2 SVGAGI. The CDR3 contains 16 residues. The DNA of the CDR3 is TGTGCCAGCAGTTACGCGACAGGGGGGAACACCGGGGAGCTGTTTTTT. This translates into CASSYATGGNTGELFF.

This clone was counted a single time. This sequence joins TRBV6-1 and TRBJ2-2; weak D call: TRBD1 (6 bases). The CDR3 is 15 residues long. V was trimmed by 6 bases and J by 0 bases, leaving 11 bases between them. Germline V CDR1 and CDR2: MNHNS, SASEGT. The chain's CDR3 is CASRSGTTNTGELFF. The CDR3 DNA follows: TGTGCCAGCAGATCCGGGACAACGAACACCGGGGAGCTGTTTTTT.

This chain connects TRBV7-2 to TRBJ2-1, with TRBD2 identical over 7 bases. CDR1 is SGHTA and CDR2 is FQGNSA in the germline V gene. This CDR3 has 16 residues. The V gene end was trimmed by 2 bases and the J gene end by 6 bases; junction bases not matched to a gene: 10. CDR3 in amino acids: CASSLTAGANFNEQFF. The CDR3 nucleotides read TGTGCCAGCAGCTTAACGGCGGGAGCAAATTTCAATGAGCAGTTCTTC.

This clone was detected a few times. V is TRBV2 and J is TRBJ1-2; D possibly corresponds to TRBD1 (6 bases). Germline lookup yields CDR1 SNHLY and CDR2 FYNNEI. The CDR3 runs 13 residues. The V gene lost 5 bases and the J gene lost 3 bases, with 10 bases spanning the gap. Here the CDR3 DNA reads TGTGCCAGCAGTCTCAGGGGATACTATGGCTACACCTTC. Amino acid sequence: CASSLRGYYGYTF.

The V and J genes are TRBV7-9 and TRBJ1-2, with a weak D call TRBD1 (5 bases). The CDR3 spans 15 residues. Germline V CDR1 and CDR2: SEHNR, FQNEAQ (reference sequence). The V end lost 3 bases, the J end lost 2 bases, and 13 bases lay between the germline ends. CDR3 nucleotides: TGTGCCAGCAGCTTGGGGGTGGCGGGAAACTATGGCTACACCTTC. Its protein is CASSLGVAGNYGYTF.

The rearrangement joins TRBV11-2 to TRBJ1-1; tentatively, D is TRBD1 (5 bases). Trimming took off 1 base at V and 6 bases at J, with 18 bases between the two ends. The CDR3 has 16 residues. Per the germline V gene, CDR1 is SGHAT and CDR2 is FQNNGV. The DNA of the CDR3 is TGTGCCAGCAGCTTAGGGTTGCGGGGCAGGGCGGCTGAAGCTTTCTTT. Protein: CASSLGLRGRAAEAFF.

The chain uses TRBV9 and TRBJ1-1; D possibly corresponds to TRBD1 (6 bases). Germline V lookup: CDR1 SGDLS, CDR2 YYNGEE. The CDR3 runs to 15 residues. The V end was cut by 2 bases, the J end by 1 base, with 12 bases between. The CDR3 DNA sequence: TGTGCCAGCAGCGTTTGGGACAATCCGAACACTGAAGCTTTCTTT. This gives the protein CASSVWDNPNTEAFF.

V and J are TRBV4-3 and TRBJ2-7, with 8 nucleotides matching TRBD1. CDR1 is LGHNA and CDR2 is YSLEER in the germline V gene. This CDR3 has 15 amino acids. The J segment lost 4 bases and the V segment lost 1 base, leaving 6 bases of the junction unmatched. Here the CDR3 reads CASSQGKRTGYEQYF. The CDR3 coding sequence is TGCGCCAGCAGCCAAGGGAAACGGACAGGGTACGAGCAGTACTTC.

The chain is built from TRBV30 and TRBJ2-2; D may be TRBD1 (6 bases). The length of the CDR3 is 15 residues. Trimming shortened V by 2 bases and J by 5 bases, and 15 bases separated the two germline ends. The germline V gene has CDR1 GTSNPN and CDR2 SVGIG (reference sequence). The CDR3 is CAWSPRQVTTGELFF. CDR3 DNA: TGTGCCTGGAGTCCCAGACAGGTGACGACCGGGGAGCTGTTTTTT.

The genes are TRBV6-1 and TRBJ1-1; D is unclear. Germline V gene sequence: CDR1 MNHNS, CDR2 SASEGT. Trimming removed 2 bases from V and 1 base from J, with 11 bases in between. CDR3 length: 15 residues. The CDR3 coding sequence is TGTGCCAGCAGTGAAATGAGTGCGGGGAACACTGAAGCTTTCTTT. Encoded protein: CASSEMSAGNTEAFF.

This chain links TRBV9 with TRBJ2-5, with 10 bases identical to TRBD2. The germline gives CDR1 SGDLS, CDR2 YYNGEE. There are 17 residues in the CDR3. The J segment lost 3 bases and the V segment lost 1 base, leaving 9 bases of the junction unmatched. CDR3 in DNA: TGTGCCAGCAGCGTAAGTCTAGCGGGAGTTCAGGAAGAGACCCAGTACTTC. Protein product: CASSVSLAGVQEETQYF.

A note on this clone: The same CDR3 arises from other DNA sequences in this sample as well. J is TRBJ2-1 and V is TRBV20-1, with a tentative D call TRBD1 (5 bases). The V gene's germline CDR1 is DFQATT and CDR2 SNEGSKA (reference sequence). Trimming took 2 bases from V and 6 from J, leaving 5 bases between them. CDR3 length: 11 residues. CDR3 bases: TGCAGTGCTAGACAGGGCAATGAGCAGTTCTTC. It codes for CSARQGNEQFF.

The V and J genes are TRBV5-1 and TRBJ2-3, with D possibly TRBD2 on 5 matching bases. The length of the CDR3 is 14 residues. Trimming pared 2 bases from V and 2 bases from J, leaving 9 bases between. Germline CDR1 SGHRS, CDR2 YFSETQ. The CDR3 loop is CASSFERTTDTQYF. CDR3 in DNA: TGCGCCAGCAGCTTTGAGCGGACCACAGATACGCAGTATTTT.

This sequence joins TRBV5-1 and TRBJ1-2; no firm D call. The V gene lost 5 bases and the J gene lost 8 bases, with 10 bases spanning the gap. Germline CDR1 SGHRS, CDR2 YFSETQ. The CDR3 covers 11 residues. CDR3 region: CASSSQEGYTF. The CDR3 bases are TGCGCCAGCAGTTCACAAGAAGGCTACACCTTC.

This clone was recorded a few times. In nucleotides, the CDR3 is TGTGCCAGTAGCATGCGCCGGCCAGGTACTGAAGCTTTCTTT. It encodes CASSMRRPGTEAFF. The rearrangement uses TRBV19 and TRBJ1-1; no definite D call. The CDR3 consists of 14 residues. Germline loops: CDR1 LNHDA, CDR2 SQIVND (reference sequence). V lost 6 bases and J 5 bases, leaving 16 bases between the germline ends. Combining the CDR3 with reference TRBV19 and TRBJ1-1 gives the whole variable domain DGGITQSPKYLFRKEGQNVTLSCEQNLNHDAMYWYRQDPGQGLRLIYYSQIVNDFQKGDIAEGYSVSREKKESFPLTVTSAQKNPTAFYLCASSMRRPGTEAFFGQGTRLTVV.

The chain is built from TRBV4-2 and TRBJ2-7; 10 positions agree with TRBD2. The CDR3 sequence is 15 residues long. V dropped 2 bases and J dropped 3; count of bases not matched to a gene: 4. Germline CDR1 is LGHNA and CDR2 is YNFKEQ. The CDR3 region is CASSQTSGTNYEQYF. Written as DNA, the CDR3 is TGTGCCAGCAGCCAAACTAGCGGGACAAACTACGAGCAGTACTTC.

This sequence joins TRBV7-2 and TRBJ2-3; tentative D call: TRBD2 (5 bases). CDR1 is SGHTA and CDR2 is FQGNSA in the germline V gene. The CDR3 length is 14 residues. Trimming took 8 bases from V and 4 from J, leaving 16 bases between them. CDR3 sequence: CASAGTLGSDTQYF. In DNA form, the CDR3 reads TGTGCCAGCGCGGGCACCTTGGGGTCAGATACGCAGTATTTT.

This chain joins TRBV15 and TRBJ2-5; D unclear. Looked up from germline, CDR1 is LNHNV and CDR2 is YYDKDF (reference sequence). The CDR3 extends over 13 amino acids. Trimming cost V 3 bases and J 2 bases, with 7 bases left between them. The CDR3 here is CATSSRNQETQYF. For the CDR3, the DNA is TGTGCCACCAGCAGCAGAAATCAAGAGACCCAGTACTTC.

The CDR3 nucleotides are TGTGCCAGTAGTGCCTACGGACACGATAACTATGGCTACACCTTC. It encodes CASSAYGHDNYGYTF. The J gene is TRBJ1-2, the V gene TRBV19; D may be TRBD1 (5 bases). Germline V gives CDR1 LNHDA, CDR2 SQIVND (reference sequence). This CDR3 has 15 amino acids. V gave up 5 bases and J gave up 1 base, with 14 bases separating them. Together with reference TRBV19 and TRBJ1-2, the CDR3 gives the full variable domain: DGGITQSPKYLFRKEGQNVTLSCEQNLNHDAMYWYRQDPGQGLRLIYYSQIVNDFQKGDIAEGYSVSREKKESFPLTVTSAQKNPTAFYLCASSAYGHDNYGYTFGSGTRLTVV.

The chain couples TRBV18 to TRBJ1-1, with a tentative D call TRBD1 (5 bases). Looked up from germline, CDR1 is KGHSH and CDR2 is LQKENI. This CDR3 is 13 amino acids long. Trimming shortened V by 8 bases and J by 8 bases, and 18 bases separated the two germline ends. CDR3 sequence: CASASGELMEAFF. In DNA form, the CDR3 reads TGTGCCAGCGCTTCGGGGGAGTTAATGGAAGCTTTCTTT.

The chain's CDR3 is CASSLRREGRSSGNTIYF. In nucleotides, the CDR3 is TGTGCCAGCAGCTTGAGACGGGAGGGTCGGAGCTCTGGAAACACCATATATTTT. The chain has TRBV5-6 and TRBJ1-3; D not certain. V gave up 1 base and J gave up 0 bases, with 17 bases separating them. Germline V gene lookup returns CDR1 SGHDT and CDR2 YYEEEE. The CDR3 extends over 18 amino acids.

The chain uses TRBV15 and TRBJ2-1, with D unresolved. CDR1 and CDR2 (germline): LNHNV, YYDKDF (reference sequence). V gave up 3 bases and J gave up 4 bases, with 4 bases separating them. CDR3 length: 12 residues. For the CDR3, the DNA is TGTGCCACCAGCAGCCAGTACAATGAGCAGTTCTTC. Translated: CATSSQYNEQFF.

V gene TRBV27 combines with J gene TRBJ1-5; D gene ambiguous. The CDR3 extends over 13 amino acids. CDR1 MNHEY and CDR2 SMNVEV come from the germline V gene (reference sequence). The germline V and J ends were trimmed by 5 bases and 0 bases, with 5 bases remaining between them. In nucleotides, the CDR3 is TGTGCCAGCAGTCCACTTAGCAATCAGCCCCAGCATTTT. This codes for CASSPLSNQPQHF.

This chain joins TRBV25-1 and TRBJ2-1, with D maybe TRBD1 (5 bases). This CDR3 has 14 residues. Looked up from germline, CDR1 is MGHDK and CDR2 is SYGVNS. Trimming cost V 6 bases and J 10 bases, with 19 bases left between them. The CDR3 is CASRDPGSVKEQFF. For the CDR3, the DNA is TGTGCCAGCAGGGACCCAGGGTCCGTCAAAGAGCAGTTCTTC.

J is TRBJ1-1 and V is TRBV7-9; 7 bases are a match to TRBD1. This CDR3 spans 13 amino acids. V gave up 6 bases and J gave up 1 base; unmatched junction bases: 2. Germline V CDR1 and CDR2: SEHNR, FQNEAQ (reference sequence). CDR3 residues: CASRDRWNTEAFF. In DNA, the CDR3 is TGTGCCAGCAGGGACAGGTGGAACACTGAAGCTTTCTTT.

The V and J genes are TRBV11-2 and TRBJ2-2, with 11 bases that match TRBD1. The V gene's germline CDR1 is SGHAT and CDR2 FQNNGV. With 5 bases clipped from V and 4 bases from J, the junction kept 9 bases outside the gene matches. The CDR3 consists of 17 residues. Written as DNA, the CDR3 is TGTGCCAGCAGCCTCCTCCGAGGACAGGGGGCCACCGGGGAGCTGTTTTTT. This gives the protein CASSLLRGQGATGELFF.

The CDR3 DNA reads as TGTGCCAGCAGATCCGGGGGACAGGGAGGGGGCTACACCTTC. It encodes CASRSGGQGGGYTF. The chain links TRBV6-5 to TRBJ1-2, with 9 bases that match TRBD1. The germline CDR1 and CDR2 sequences are MNHEY and SVGAGI. The CDR3 has 14 amino acids. V lost 6 bases, J lost 8 bases, and 10 bases stayed unmatched.

This chain connects TRBV6-5 to TRBJ1-1; TRBD1 is a possible D gene (6 bases). V lost 0 bases, J lost 5 bases, and 13 bases lay in between. The CDR3 is 15 amino acids. Germline assignment: CDR1 MNHEY and CDR2 SVGAGI. The CDR3 sequence is CASSYSMGRGTEAFF. In DNA form, the CDR3 reads TGTGCCAGCAGTTACTCGATGGGAAGGGGGACTGAAGCTTTCTTT.

J is TRBJ2-5 and V is TRBV5-4; the match to TRBD2 covers 13 bases. With the DNA end fitting TRBJ2-7 better, the J assignment may be wrong. Per the germline V gene, CDR1 is SGHNT and CDR2 is YYREEE (reference sequence). CDR3 length: 15 residues. For the CDR3, the DNA is TGTGCCAGCAGCCTAACTAGCGGGGGGGCCTACGAGCAGTACTTC. It is translated as CASSLTSGGAYEQYF.

This chain uses TRBV5-6 with TRBJ2-5, with a tentative D call TRBD2 (6 bases). Germline V gene sequence: CDR1 SGHDT, CDR2 YYEEEE. The CDR3 has 13 amino acids. V was cut by 1 base and J by 2 bases, with 6 bases left in between. The CDR3 DNA follows: TGTGCCAGCAGCTTGCGGGGGCAAGAGACCCAGTACTTC. This gives the protein CASSLRGQETQYF.

As to this clone: This CDR3 is also generated by other DNA sequences in the sample. This chain joins TRBV6-1 and TRBJ2-1; 12 positions match TRBD2. V trimming: 4 bases; J trimming: 5 bases; junction bases outside the gene matches: 3. Germline V gives CDR1 MNHNS, CDR2 SASEGT. The length of the CDR3 is 15 residues. This chain's CDR3 is CASSGGTSGHNEQFF. CDR3 DNA: TGTGCCAGCAGTGGCGGGACTAGCGGGCACAATGAGCAGTTCTTC.